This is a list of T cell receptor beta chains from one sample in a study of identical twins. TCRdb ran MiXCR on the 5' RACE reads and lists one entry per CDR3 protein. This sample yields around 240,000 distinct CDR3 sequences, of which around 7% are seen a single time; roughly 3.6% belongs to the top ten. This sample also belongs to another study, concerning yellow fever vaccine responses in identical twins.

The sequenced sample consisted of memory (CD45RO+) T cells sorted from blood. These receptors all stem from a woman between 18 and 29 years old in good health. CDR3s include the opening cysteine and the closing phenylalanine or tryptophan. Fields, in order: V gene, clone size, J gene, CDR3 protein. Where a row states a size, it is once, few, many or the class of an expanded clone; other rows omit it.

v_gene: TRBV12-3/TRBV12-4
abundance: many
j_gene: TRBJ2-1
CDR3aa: CASSYQGDADEQFF

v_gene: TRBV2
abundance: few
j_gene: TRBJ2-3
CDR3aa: CASSPLEGASTDTQYF

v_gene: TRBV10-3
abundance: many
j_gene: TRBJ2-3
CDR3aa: CAISAHVGTDTQYF

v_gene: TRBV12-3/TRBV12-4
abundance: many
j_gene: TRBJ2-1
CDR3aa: CASSPRGSSYNEQFF

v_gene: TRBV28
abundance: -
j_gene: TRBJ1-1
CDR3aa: CASSLDPKRAEAFF

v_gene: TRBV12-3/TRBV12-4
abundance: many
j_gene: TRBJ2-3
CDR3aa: CASAAGLAVNTDTQYF

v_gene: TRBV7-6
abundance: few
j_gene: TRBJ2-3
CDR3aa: CASSLAQTADTQYF

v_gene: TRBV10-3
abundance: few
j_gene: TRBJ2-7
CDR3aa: CAISEFSSGEGYEQYF

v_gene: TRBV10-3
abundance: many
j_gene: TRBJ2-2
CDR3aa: CAISEPILGRGVNTGELFF

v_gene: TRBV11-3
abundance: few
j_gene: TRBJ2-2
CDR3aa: CASSFRDSNTGELFF

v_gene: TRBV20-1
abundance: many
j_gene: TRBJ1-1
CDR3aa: CSARGQDPKPFF

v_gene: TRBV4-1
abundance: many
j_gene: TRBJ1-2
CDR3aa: CASSQGPGQLYGYTF

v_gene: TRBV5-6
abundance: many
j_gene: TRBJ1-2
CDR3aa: CASSFYTPRGGYTF

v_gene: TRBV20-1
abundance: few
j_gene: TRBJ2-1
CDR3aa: CSAEPLAGGTYNEQFF

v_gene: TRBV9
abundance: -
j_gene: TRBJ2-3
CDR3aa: CASSVGTRGDTQYF

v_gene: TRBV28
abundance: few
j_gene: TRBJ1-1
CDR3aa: CASTEYGTEAFF

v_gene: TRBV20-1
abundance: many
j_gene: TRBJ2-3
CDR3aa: CSASDAGSTDTQYF

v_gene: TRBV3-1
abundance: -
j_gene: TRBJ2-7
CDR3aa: CASSQVSYEQYF

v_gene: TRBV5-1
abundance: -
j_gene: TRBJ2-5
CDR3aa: CASSLAWSLARETQYF

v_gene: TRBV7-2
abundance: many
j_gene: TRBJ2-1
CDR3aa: CASSLPGRTYNEQFF

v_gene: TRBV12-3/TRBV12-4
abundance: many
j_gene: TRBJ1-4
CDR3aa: CASRKGATTNEKLFF

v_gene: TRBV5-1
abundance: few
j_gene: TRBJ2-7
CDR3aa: CASSVGQEAYEQYF

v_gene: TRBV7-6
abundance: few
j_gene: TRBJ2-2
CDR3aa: CASSSFGTDNGELFF

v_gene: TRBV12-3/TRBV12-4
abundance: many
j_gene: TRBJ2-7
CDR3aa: CASSYGFFLEQYF